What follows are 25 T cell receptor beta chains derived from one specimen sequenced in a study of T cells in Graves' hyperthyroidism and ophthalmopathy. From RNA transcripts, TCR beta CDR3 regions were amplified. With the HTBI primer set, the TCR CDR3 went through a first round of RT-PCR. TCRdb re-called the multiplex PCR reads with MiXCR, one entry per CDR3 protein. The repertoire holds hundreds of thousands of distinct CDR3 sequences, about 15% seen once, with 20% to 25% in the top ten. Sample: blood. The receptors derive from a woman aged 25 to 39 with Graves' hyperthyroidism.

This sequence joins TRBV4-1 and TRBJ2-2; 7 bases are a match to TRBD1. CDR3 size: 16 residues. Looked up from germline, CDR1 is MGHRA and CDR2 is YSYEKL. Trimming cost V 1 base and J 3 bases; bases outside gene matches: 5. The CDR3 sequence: CASSQGDRADTGELFF. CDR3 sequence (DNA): TGCGCCAGCAGCCAAGGTGACAGGGCAGACACCGGGGAGCTGTTTTTT.

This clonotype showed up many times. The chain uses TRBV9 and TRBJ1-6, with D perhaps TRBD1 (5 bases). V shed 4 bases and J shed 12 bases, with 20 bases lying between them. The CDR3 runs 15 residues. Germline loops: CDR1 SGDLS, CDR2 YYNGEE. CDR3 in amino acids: CASSKGTEREGPLHF. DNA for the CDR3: TGTGCCAGCAGCAAAGGGACGGAGCGTGAGGGACCCCTCCACTTT.

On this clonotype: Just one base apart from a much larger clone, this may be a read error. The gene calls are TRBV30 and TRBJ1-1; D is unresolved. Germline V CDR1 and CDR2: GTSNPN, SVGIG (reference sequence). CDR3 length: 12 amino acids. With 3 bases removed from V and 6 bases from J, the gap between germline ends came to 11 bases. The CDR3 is CAWRRSGPEAFF. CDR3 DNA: TGTGCCTGGAGACGGTCAGGTCCTGAAGCTTTCTTT.

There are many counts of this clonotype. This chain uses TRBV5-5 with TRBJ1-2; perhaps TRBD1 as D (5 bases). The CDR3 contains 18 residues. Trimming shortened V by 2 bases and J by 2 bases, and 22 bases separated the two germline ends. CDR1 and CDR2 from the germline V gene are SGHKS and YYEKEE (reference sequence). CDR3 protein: CASSFRLAGLTANYGYTF. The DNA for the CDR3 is TGTGCCAGCAGCTTTCGGTTGGCTGGGCTGACAGCGAACTATGGCTACACCTTC.

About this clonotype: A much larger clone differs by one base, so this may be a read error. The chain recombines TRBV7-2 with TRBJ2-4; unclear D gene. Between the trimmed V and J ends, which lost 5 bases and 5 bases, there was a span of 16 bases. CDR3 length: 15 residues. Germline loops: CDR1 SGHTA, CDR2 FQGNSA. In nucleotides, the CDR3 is TGTGCCAGCAGCCGGGTCCTACGCTCCGAAAACATTCAGTACTTC. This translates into CASSRVLRSENIQYF.

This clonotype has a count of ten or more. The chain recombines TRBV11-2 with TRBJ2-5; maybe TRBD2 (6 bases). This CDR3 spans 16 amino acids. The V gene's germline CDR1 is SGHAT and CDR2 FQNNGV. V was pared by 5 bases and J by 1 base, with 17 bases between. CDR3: CASSLSEGRSQETQYF. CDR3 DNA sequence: TGTGCCAGCAGCCTTTCAGAAGGGAGGTCCCAAGAGACCCAGTACTTC.

CDR3 DNA: TGCAGTGCTAGATTGGTAGCGGGCCCTAATGAGCAGTTCTTC. This encodes CSARLVAGPNEQFF. The rearrangement uses TRBV20-1 and TRBJ2-1, with 7 positions matching TRBD2. The trim removed 2 bases at V and 7 bases at J, leaving 8 bases unmatched. The CDR3 is made up of 14 amino acids. Germline-derived CDR1 and CDR2 are DFQATT and SNEGSKA (reference sequence).

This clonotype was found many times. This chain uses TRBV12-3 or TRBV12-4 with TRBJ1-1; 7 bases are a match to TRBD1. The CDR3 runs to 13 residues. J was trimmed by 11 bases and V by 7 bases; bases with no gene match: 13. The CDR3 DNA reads TGTGCCAGCACCTCGTCACACAGGGGAGATGCTTTCTTT. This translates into CASTSSHRGDAFF.

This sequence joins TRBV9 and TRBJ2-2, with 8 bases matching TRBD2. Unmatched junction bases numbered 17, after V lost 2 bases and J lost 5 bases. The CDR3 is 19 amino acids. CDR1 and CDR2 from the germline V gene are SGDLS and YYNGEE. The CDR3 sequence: CASSVPRWGAGEGTGELFF. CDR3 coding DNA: TGTGCCAGCAGCGTGCCCCGCTGGGGAGCGGGGGAGGGGACCGGGGAGCTGTTTTTT.

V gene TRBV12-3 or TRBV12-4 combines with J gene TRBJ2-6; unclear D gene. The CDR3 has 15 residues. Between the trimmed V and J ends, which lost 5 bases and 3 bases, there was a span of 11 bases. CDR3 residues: CASSPVGGGANVLTF. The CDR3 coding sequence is TGTGCCAGCAGTCCCGTCGGTGGTGGGGCCAACGTCCTGACTTTC.

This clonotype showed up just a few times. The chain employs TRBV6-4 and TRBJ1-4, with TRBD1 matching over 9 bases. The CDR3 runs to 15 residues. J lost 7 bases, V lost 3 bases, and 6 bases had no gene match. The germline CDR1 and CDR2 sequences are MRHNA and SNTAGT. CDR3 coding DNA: TGTGCCAGCAGTGAAACCGGGACAGGGACTGAAAAACTGTTTTTT. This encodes CASSETGTGTEKLFF.

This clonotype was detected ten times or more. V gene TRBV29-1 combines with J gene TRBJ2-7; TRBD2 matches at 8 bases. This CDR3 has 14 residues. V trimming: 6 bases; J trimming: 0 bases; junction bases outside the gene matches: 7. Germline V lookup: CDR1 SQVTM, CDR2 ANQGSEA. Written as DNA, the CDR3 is TGCAGCGTCTCCAGCGGGAGTGGCTCCTACGAGCAGTACTTC. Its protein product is CSVSSGSGSYEQYF.

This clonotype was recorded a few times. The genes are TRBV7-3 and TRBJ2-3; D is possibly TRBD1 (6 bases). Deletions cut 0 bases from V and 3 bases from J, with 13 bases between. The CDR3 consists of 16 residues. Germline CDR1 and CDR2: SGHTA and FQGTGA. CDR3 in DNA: TGTGCCAGCAGCTTAACGACTGATAGGGGGACAGATACGCAGTATTTT. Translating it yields CASSLTTDRGTDTQYF.

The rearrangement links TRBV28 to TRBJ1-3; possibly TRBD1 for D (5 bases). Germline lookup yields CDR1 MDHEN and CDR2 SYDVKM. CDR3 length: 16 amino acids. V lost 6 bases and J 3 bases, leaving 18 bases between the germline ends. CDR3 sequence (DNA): TGTGCCAGCAGGGACCGACAAGGGGCGAGTGGAAACACCATATATTTT. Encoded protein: CASRDRQGASGNTIYF.

The CDR3 DNA reads TGTGCCAGCAGTTTATCCGGGACAGGGTACGACAATGAGCAGTTCTTC. It is translated as CASSLSGTGYDNEQFF. The J gene is TRBJ2-1, the V gene TRBV28; 9 nucleotides line up with TRBD1. Trimming at V came to 1 base and at J to 5 bases, leaving 6 bases not matched to a gene. This CDR3 has 16 residues. Germline V gives CDR1 MDHEN, CDR2 SYDVKM.

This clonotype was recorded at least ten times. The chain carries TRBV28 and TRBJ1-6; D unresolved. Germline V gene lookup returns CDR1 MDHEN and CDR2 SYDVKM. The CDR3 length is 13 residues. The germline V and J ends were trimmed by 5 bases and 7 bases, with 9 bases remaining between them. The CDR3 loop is CASSPAYNSPLHF. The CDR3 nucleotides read TGTGCCAGCAGTCCAGCGTACAATTCACCCCTCCACTTT.

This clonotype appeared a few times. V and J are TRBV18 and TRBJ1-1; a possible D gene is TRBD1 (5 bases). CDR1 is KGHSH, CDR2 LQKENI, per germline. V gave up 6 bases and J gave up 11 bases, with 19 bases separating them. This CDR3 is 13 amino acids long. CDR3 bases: TGTGCCAGCTCCCCTGTCCAGGGTGTCCTTGCTTTCTTT. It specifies CASSPVQGVLAFF.

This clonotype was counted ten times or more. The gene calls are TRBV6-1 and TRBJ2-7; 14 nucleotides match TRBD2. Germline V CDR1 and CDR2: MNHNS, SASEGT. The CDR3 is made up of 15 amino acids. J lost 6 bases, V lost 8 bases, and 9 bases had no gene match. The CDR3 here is CASHFGLAGGGEQYF. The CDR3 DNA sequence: TGTGCCAGCCACTTTGGACTAGCGGGAGGAGGCGAGCAGTACTTC.

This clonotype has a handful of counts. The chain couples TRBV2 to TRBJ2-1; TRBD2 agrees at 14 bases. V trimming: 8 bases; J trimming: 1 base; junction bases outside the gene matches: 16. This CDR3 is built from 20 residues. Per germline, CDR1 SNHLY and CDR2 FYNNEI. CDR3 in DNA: TGTGCCAGCGGGAGCCGACTAGCGGGAGGGATTTACGATTCCTACAATGAGCAGTTCTTC. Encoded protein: CASGSRLAGGIYDSYNEQFF. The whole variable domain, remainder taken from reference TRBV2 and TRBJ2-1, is EPEVTQTPSHQVTQMGQEVILRCVPISNHLYFYWYRQILGQKVEFLVSFYNNEISEKSEIFDDQFSVERPDGSNFTLKIRSTKLEDSAMYFCASGSRLAGGIYDSYNEQFFGPGTRLTVL.

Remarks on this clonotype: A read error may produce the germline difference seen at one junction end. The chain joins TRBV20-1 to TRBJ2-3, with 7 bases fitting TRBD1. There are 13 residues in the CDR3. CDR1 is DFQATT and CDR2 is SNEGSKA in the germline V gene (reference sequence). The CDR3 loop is CSTRDRDGDTQYF. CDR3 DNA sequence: TGCAGTACTAGAGACAGGGACGGAGATACGCAGTATTTT.

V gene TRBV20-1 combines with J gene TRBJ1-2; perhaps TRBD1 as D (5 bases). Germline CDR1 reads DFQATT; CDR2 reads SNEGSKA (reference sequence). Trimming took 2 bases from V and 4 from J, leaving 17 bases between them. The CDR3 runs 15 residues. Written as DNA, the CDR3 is TGCAGTGCTAGAACCACCCGACAGAACCTCTATGGCTACACCTTC. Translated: CSARTTRQNLYGYTF.

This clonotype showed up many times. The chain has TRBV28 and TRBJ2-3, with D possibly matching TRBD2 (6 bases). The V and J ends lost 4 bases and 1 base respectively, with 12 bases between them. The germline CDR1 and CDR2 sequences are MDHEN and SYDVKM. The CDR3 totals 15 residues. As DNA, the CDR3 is TGTGCCAGCAGTTACGGCGGAGGGGGCACAGATACGCAGTATTTT. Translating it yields CASSYGGGGTDTQYF. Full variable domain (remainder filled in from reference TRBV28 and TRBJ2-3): DVKVTQSSRYLVKRTGEKVFLECVQDMDHENMFWYRQDPGLGLRLIYFSYDVKMKEKGDIPEGYSVSREKKERFSLILESASTNQTSMYLCASSYGGGGTDTQYFGPGTRLTVL.

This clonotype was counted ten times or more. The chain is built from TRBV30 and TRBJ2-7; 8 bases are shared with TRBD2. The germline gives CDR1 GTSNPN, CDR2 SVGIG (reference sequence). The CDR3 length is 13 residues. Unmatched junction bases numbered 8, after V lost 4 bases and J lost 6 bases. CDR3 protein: CAWNMAGGSEQYF. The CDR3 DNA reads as TGTGCCTGGAATATGGCGGGAGGCTCCGAGCAGTACTTC.

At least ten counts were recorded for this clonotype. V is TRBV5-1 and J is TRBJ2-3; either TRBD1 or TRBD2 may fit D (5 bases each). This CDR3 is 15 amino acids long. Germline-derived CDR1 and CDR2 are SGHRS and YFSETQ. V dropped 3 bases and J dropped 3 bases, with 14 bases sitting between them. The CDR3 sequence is CASSWGTQVTDTQYF. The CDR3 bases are TGCGCCAGCAGCTGGGGGACGCAAGTAACAGATACGCAGTATTTT.

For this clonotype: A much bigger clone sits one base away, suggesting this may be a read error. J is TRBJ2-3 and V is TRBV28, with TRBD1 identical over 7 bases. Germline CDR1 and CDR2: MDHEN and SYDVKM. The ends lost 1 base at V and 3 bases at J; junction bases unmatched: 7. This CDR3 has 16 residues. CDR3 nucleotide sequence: TGTGCCAGCAGTTTATCCCTGAGGGGGCCAACAGATACGCAGTATTTT. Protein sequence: CASSLSLRGPTDTQYF.